The T cell receptor (beta chain) described here comes from a study of T cells after yellow fever vaccination. Study results and caveats: Although most clonotypes did not, a small share appeared in both CD4 and CD8 compartments. Researchers cautioned that FACS-sorted repertoires could harbor abundant clonotypes contaminating from the bulk population. It was the secondary response that reached its peak faster, day 5 versus 15, but it was weaker.

To note about this clonotype: Its cognate antigen is unknown.

TCR cDNA, made by 5'RACE template switching, carried an added universal primer site and UMIs. TCRdb reanalysed the 5' RACE reads using MiXCR and keeps one entry per CDR3 protein. The sample has 250,000 to 400,000 distinct CDR3 sequences, approximately 4% seen once. Sequences were derived from PBMCs, sampled 5 days after the yellow fever booster vaccination. The TCR sequence derives from a man aged 18 to 35 who received the YFV17D yellow fever vaccine.

The CDR3 here is CASERGGREQFF. The CDR3 nucleotides are TGTGCCAGCGAGCGGGGGGGTAGGGAGCAGTTCTTC. This sequence joins TRBV28 and TRBJ2-1, with TRBD2 matching over 10 bases. Trimming at V came to 8 bases and at J to 10 bases, leaving 5 bases not matched to a gene. This CDR3 contains 12 residues. Germline assignment: CDR1 MDHEN and CDR2 SYDVKM.